The table lists the clone carrying this TCR beta chain with many counts. The antigen is unknown. The time point denotes: sample taken at primary tumor resection. The data were taken from a study of spatial heterogeneity in lung cancer. Whole-study findings and limits: Tumor mutation counts were tracked by expanded intratumoral alpha and beta TCR counts.

The V and J ends lost 0 bases and 4 bases respectively, with 5 bases between them. This CDR3 has 12 residues. Per germline, CDR1 SGHRS and CDR2 YFSETQ. Unique molecular identifiers, one per molecule, were present on every TCR cDNA molecule. In TCRdb, the 5' RACE reads were re-called with MiXCR into one record per CDR3 protein. The data hold approximately 9,200 distinct CDR3 sequences, with 5% observed a single time. This clonotype was obtained from a female donor with early-stage non-small cell lung cancer. The sequenced sample was lung tumor tissue, obtained at surgery. The chain combines TRBV5-1 with TRBJ2-7; D unresolved. The CDR3 is CASSLDNYEQYF. DNA of the CDR3: TGCGCCAGCAGCTTGGACAATTACGAGCAGTACTTC.